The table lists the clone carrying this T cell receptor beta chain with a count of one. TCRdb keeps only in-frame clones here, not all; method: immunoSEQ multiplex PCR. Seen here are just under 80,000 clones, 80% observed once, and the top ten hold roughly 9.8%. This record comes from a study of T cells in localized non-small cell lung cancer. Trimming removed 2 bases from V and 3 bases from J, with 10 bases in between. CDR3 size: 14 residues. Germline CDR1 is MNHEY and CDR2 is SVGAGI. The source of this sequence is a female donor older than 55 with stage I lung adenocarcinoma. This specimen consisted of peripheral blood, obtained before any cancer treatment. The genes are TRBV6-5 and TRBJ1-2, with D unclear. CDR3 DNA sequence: TGTGCCAGCAGTTACATAGATCGACACTATGGCTACACCTTC. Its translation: CASSYIDRHYGYTF.